Below, 21 T cell receptor beta chains from the same sample are listed, as sequenced in a study of CD8 T cells in Susac syndrome. The RNA input was 0.5 to 1 ug, and it was reverse transcribed with random hexamers. Each CDR3 protein is one row after TCRdb ran MiXCR on the immunoSEQ multiplex PCR reads. The data hold about 210,000 distinct CDR3 sequences, with 90% to 95% observed a single time. The material sequenced was CD4+ T cells from PBMCs. The receptors originated from a human donor in good health.

The rearrangement joins TRBV4-1 to TRBJ2-3, with D possibly TRBD2 on 6 matching bases. The germline CDR1 and CDR2 sequences are MGHRA and YSYEKL. V shed 0 bases and J shed 5 bases, with 9 bases lying between them. There are 14 residues in the CDR3. CDR3 in amino acids: CASSQDGGRDTQYF. The CDR3 DNA reads TGCGCCAGCAGCCAAGACGGGGGAAGAGATACGCAGTATTTT.

The chain carries TRBV20-1 and TRBJ1-4; 10 positions agree with TRBD1. Germline lookup yields CDR1 DFQATT and CDR2 SNEGSKA (reference sequence). V gave up 5 bases and J gave up 9 bases; unmatched junction bases: 9. This CDR3 region has 14 residues. CDR3 sequence reads: CSASLGTGDKKLFF. The CDR3 nucleotides read TGCAGTGCTTCGCTCGGGACAGGGGATAAAAAACTGTTTTTT.

The CDR3 sequence is CASSSVSMGSSYNEQFF. CDR3 sequence (DNA): TGCGCCAGCAGCTCCGTGTCGATGGGAAGCTCCTACAATGAGCAGTTCTTC. V usage is TRBV5-1 and J usage is TRBJ2-1; D remains ambiguous. V lost 3 bases to trimming and J lost 0 bases, with 16 bases between them. Germline CDR1 is SGHRS and CDR2 is YFSETQ. This CDR3 is built from 17 residues.

Remarks on this clonotype: At one end, the junction sequence differs from germline, possibly due to a read error. The chain uses TRBV20-1 and TRBJ1-1; D not certain. Germline-derived CDR1 and CDR2 are DFQATT and SNEGSKA (reference sequence). The CDR3 consists of 8 residues. The DNA for the CDR3 is TGCAGTGCCCGGGAAACGATCTTT. Translation: CSARETIF.

The CDR3 DNA sequence: TGCGCCAGCAGCTTGATGACAGGGGAAGAAGAGACCCAGTACTTC. Translating it yields CASSLMTGEEETQYF. This chain links TRBV5-1 with TRBJ2-5; 8 bases match TRBD1. This CDR3 has 15 amino acids. V was clipped by 1 base and J by 3 bases; unmatched bases: 5. The germline V gene has CDR1 SGHRS and CDR2 YFSETQ. The complete variable domain, with remaining parts taken from reference TRBV5-1 and TRBJ2-5, reads KAGVTQTPRYLIKTRGQQVTLSCSPISGHRSVSWYQQTPGQGLQFLFEYFSETQRNKGNFPGRFSGRQFSNSRSEMNVSTLELGDSALYLCASSLMTGEEETQYFGPGTRLLVL.

The chain recombines TRBV6-1 with TRBJ2-2; D is unresolved. Germline lookup yields CDR1 MNHNS and CDR2 SASEGT. V was pared by 3 bases and J by 6 bases, with 8 bases between. The CDR3 consists of 13 residues. The DNA of the CDR3 is TGTGCCAGCAGTGACAGGCGTGCCGGGGAGCTGTTTTTT. The encoded protein is CASSDRRAGELFF.

J is TRBJ2-3 and V is TRBV20-1; 8 bases match TRBD1. The trim removed 1 base at V and 0 bases at J, leaving 9 bases unmatched. The CDR3 has 17 residues. Germline-derived CDR1 and CDR2 are DFQATT and SNEGSKA (reference sequence). CDR3 protein: CSARGLGRGQSTDTQYF. In DNA form, the CDR3 reads TGCAGTGCTAGAGGTTTAGGCAGGGGGCAGAGCACAGATACGCAGTATTTT.

The rearrangement joins TRBV15 to TRBJ2-1, with a weak D call TRBD2 (6 bases). The CDR3 is 13 residues long. Germline CDR1 reads LNHNV; CDR2 reads YYDKDF (reference sequence). The germline V and J ends were trimmed by 0 bases and 13 bases, with 13 bases remaining between them. As DNA, the CDR3 is TGTGCCACCAGCAGAGAGCCCCGGGACTTACAGTTCTTC. Its protein product is CATSREPRDLQFF.

The chain joins TRBV4-1 to TRBJ1-2; D is uncertain. Germline V gene lookup returns CDR1 MGHRA and CDR2 YSYEKL. Trimming shortened V by 6 bases and J by 7 bases, and 18 bases separated the two germline ends. This CDR3 region has 14 residues. The CDR3 protein is CASRPLYERGGYTF. In DNA, the CDR3 is TGCGCCAGCAGACCCCTGTATGAGAGAGGTGGCTACACCTTC.

The chain has TRBV30 and TRBJ1-5; maybe TRBD1 (6 bases). Looked up from germline, CDR1 is GTSNPN and CDR2 is SVGIG (reference sequence). CDR3 length: 13 amino acids. V gave up 0 bases and J gave up 9 bases, with 12 bases separating them. For the CDR3, the DNA is TGTGCCTGGAGTGTAGGCAGGGGCGCGCCCCAGCATTTT. Amino acid sequence: CAWSVGRGAPQHF.

The V gene is TRBV29-1, the J gene TRBJ2-5; D not certain. Trimming removed 5 bases at V and 1 base at J, with 5 bases between. Germline loops: CDR1 SQVTM, CDR2 ANQGSEA. The length of the CDR3 is 11 residues. CDR3 coding DNA: TGCAGCGTTAGGCCCCAAGAGACCCAGTACTTC. This translates into CSVRPQETQYF.

This clonotype was observed a single time. The chain is built from TRBV9 and TRBJ1-1; no clear D. This CDR3 is 13 amino acids long. The germline CDR1 and CDR2 sequences are SGDLS and YYNGEE. The V and J ends lost 2 bases and 7 bases respectively, with 12 bases between them. CDR3 protein: CASSVIDESEAFF. The CDR3 coding sequence is TGTGCCAGCAGCGTTATAGATGAGAGTGAAGCTTTCTTT.

This clonotype occurred a few times. The chain carries TRBV12-3 or TRBV12-4 and TRBJ1-5, with a possible D match to TRBD1 (5 bases). V dropped 5 bases and J dropped 7 bases, with 9 bases sitting between them. CDR3 size: 12 residues. CDR3 residues: CASSRRDQPQHF. In DNA, the CDR3 is TGTGCCAGCAGTCGGAGGGACCAGCCCCAGCATTTT.

This chain links TRBV20-1 with TRBJ2-7; D may match TRBD1 or TRBD2 (5 bases each). From germline, CDR1 is DFQATT and CDR2 SNEGSKA (reference sequence). The V end lost 6 bases, the J end lost 7 bases, and 28 bases lay between the germline ends. This CDR3 is 16 amino acids long. The CDR3 reads CSAILIRGLLGREQYF. The CDR3 DNA sequence: TGCAGTGCCATCCTCATCCGGGGCCTGTTGGGGCGGGAGCAGTACTTC.

This rearrangement joins TRBV3-1 to TRBJ2-3, with 7 nucleotides matching TRBD2. The CDR3 runs to 16 residues. J was trimmed by 1 base and V by 3 bases; bases with no gene match: 7. Per germline, CDR1 LGHDT and CDR2 YNNKEL (reference sequence). The CDR3 coding sequence is TGTGCCAGCAGCCACAAGGGCGCGGGGGGCACAGATACGCAGTATTTT. The encoded protein is CASSHKGAGGTDTQYF.

The chain joins TRBV20-1 to TRBJ2-2; 7 bases align to TRBD1. The CDR3 covers 12 residues. The trim removed 6 bases at V and 5 bases at J, leaving 3 bases unmatched. Germline V gene lookup returns CDR1 DFQATT and CDR2 SNEGSKA (reference sequence). The CDR3 loop reads CSAPTGTGELFF. For the CDR3, the DNA is TGCAGTGCCCCGACAGGGACCGGGGAGCTGTTTTTT.

The V and J genes are TRBV4-3 and TRBJ1-1, with 10 bases fitting TRBD1. The germline CDR1 and CDR2 sequences are LGHNA and YSLEER. Trimming at V came to 0 bases and at J to 3 bases, leaving 13 bases not matched to a gene. There are 19 residues in the CDR3. CDR3 in amino acids: CASSQDTPSGTGADTEAFF. The CDR3, as DNA: TGCGCCAGCAGCCAAGATACCCCATCAGGGACAGGGGCGGACACTGAAGCTTTCTTT.

The chain has TRBV3-1 and TRBJ2-5, with 7 positions matching TRBD1. CDR3 length equals 13 residues. Germline CDR1 reads LGHDT; CDR2 reads YNNKEL (reference sequence). The junction had 5 bases not matched to a gene; V was cut back by 7 bases and J by 3 bases. The DNA for the CDR3 is TGTGCCAGCACCGAGACAGGGAAAGAGACCCAGTACTTC. Amino acid sequence: CASTETGKETQYF.

The rearrangement links TRBV15 to TRBJ2-3, with TRBD2 matching 7 bases. Germline CDR1 is LNHNV and CDR2 is YYDKDF (reference sequence). With V trimmed by 4 bases and J by 3 bases, 13 bases remained unmatched. The CDR3 has 17 residues. For the CDR3, the DNA is TGTGCCACCAGCATACTGCGCGGGGGACGAGGAACAGATACGCAGTATTTT. This translates into CATSILRGGRGTDTQYF.

The rearrangement joins TRBV20-1 to TRBJ2-1; 7 positions match TRBD2. The CDR3 is 12 residues long. From germline, CDR1 is DFQATT and CDR2 SNEGSKA (reference sequence). J lost 9 bases, V lost 3 bases, and 5 bases had no gene match. The CDR3 region has the DNA TGCAGTGCTAGGGAAGGACTAGGTGAGCAGTTCTTC. Translation gives CSAREGLGEQFF.

The J gene is TRBJ2-4, the V gene TRBV4-3; weak D call: TRBD1 (5 bases). In germline, CDR1 is LGHNA, CDR2 YSLEER. The CDR3 has 14 residues. With 0 bases removed from V and 4 bases from J, the gap between germline ends came to 7 bases. The CDR3 protein is CASSQETAKNIQYF. The CDR3 nucleotides read TGCGCCAGCAGCCAAGAGACAGCAAAAAACATTCAGTACTTC.